Below, 26 T cell receptor beta chains from the same sample are listed, as sequenced in a study of cytomegalovirus exposure and HLA in healthy donors (dated by TCRdb to the late 2010s). Libraries were constructed by the immunoSEQ multiplex PCR assay. The multiplex PCR relied on a mix of 60 forward primers for TCR Vbeta segments and 13 reverse primers for TCR Jbeta segments. Imported from immuneACCESS, the table was reduced by TCRdb to in-frame sequences with V and J called. These copies leave out some clones; in studies compared against another copy, an unresolved V gene accounts for under half, and the cause of the remainder is not known. A total of about 160,000 clones appear in this sample, 60% to 80% of them only once. The top ten clonotypes cover over 1.3% of the sample. The specimen sequenced was PBMCs. These receptors were taken from a man in his fifties or sixties in good health and CMV-seronegative.

The genes are TRBV11-2 and TRBJ2-7, with TRBD1 as a possible D gene (6 bases). The CDR3 consists of 15 residues. V was shortened by 3 bases and J by 0 bases, with 12 bases between the two germline ends. Germline lookup yields CDR1 SGHAT and CDR2 FQNNGV. The CDR3 DNA reads TGTGCCAGCAGCTTGGACAGTGCGAGCTCCTACGAGCAGTACTTC. It is translated as CASSLDSASSYEQYF.

V and J are TRBV6-6 and TRBJ2-5; 8 bases agree with TRBD2. CDR1 is MNHNY and CDR2 is SVGAGI in the germline V gene (reference sequence). After removal of 5 bases from V and 1 base from J, the junction contained 6 bases not matched to a gene. The CDR3 is 15 residues long. The CDR3 nucleotides are TGTGCCAGCAGTGATAGGCTAGCGGGCCAAGAGACCCAGTACTTC. This translates into CASSDRLAGQETQYF.

The chain is built from TRBV28 and TRBJ1-2; 10 bases match TRBD1. Trimming took 6 bases from V and 6 from J; bases not matched to a gene: 4. Germline CDR1 MDHEN, CDR2 SYDVKM. The CDR3 sequence is 13 residues long. CDR3: CASRDRGTNGYTF. In nucleotides, the CDR3 is TGTGCCAGCAGGGACAGGGGGACGAATGGCTACACCTTC.

J is TRBJ2-3 and V is TRBV5-1, with unresolved D. The CDR3 spans 11 residues. The ends were cut back, 1 base at V and 13 bases at J, with 10 bases in the middle. Germline values: CDR1 SGHRS, CDR2 YFSETQ. CDR3 nucleotides: TGCGCCAGCAGCTTGACGACCACAGAGTATTTT. Protein product: CASSLTTTEYF.

The chain recombines TRBV18 with TRBJ1-1, with 9 bases that match TRBD1. The CDR3 sequence is 14 residues long. The V gene end was trimmed by 5 bases and the J gene end by 4 bases; junction bases not matched to a gene: 5. Germline-derived CDR1 and CDR2 are KGHSH and LQKENI. CDR3 in DNA: TGTGCCAGCTCAGAGGACAGGGGCCCCACTGAAGCTTTCTTT. Protein product: CASSEDRGPTEAFF.

The chain employs TRBV19 and TRBJ2-5; D is undetermined. The J call could be wrong; TRBJ2-7 is a better fit for the DNA end. CDR1 and CDR2 from the germline V gene are LNHDA and SQIVND (reference sequence). The CDR3 extends over 12 amino acids. CDR3 coding DNA: TGTGCCAGTAGTACGAGCTCCTACGAGCAGTACTTC. Amino acids: CASSTSSYEQYF.

This rearrangement joins TRBV6-6 to TRBJ2-5; 9 bases map to TRBD2. This CDR3 is built from 15 residues. V gave up 6 bases and J gave up 2 bases; unmatched junction bases: 7. The germline gives CDR1 MNHNY, CDR2 SVGAGI (reference sequence). The CDR3 DNA reads TGTGCCAGCAGAGCGACTAGCGGTGCGCAAGAGACCCAGTACTTC. This codes for CASRATSGAQETQYF.

The chain joins TRBV4-3 to TRBJ2-3; 7 nucleotides match TRBD1. J lost 1 base, V lost 0 bases, and 7 bases had no gene match. This CDR3 has 17 residues. Germline V gene lookup returns CDR1 LGHNA and CDR2 YSLEER. CDR3 amino acids: CASSQDLKGAGTDTQYF. The CDR3 DNA reads as TGCGCCAGCAGCCAAGATTTGAAGGGGGCTGGCACAGATACGCAGTATTTT.

The genes are TRBV30 and TRBJ1-2, with TRBD1 as a possible D gene (5 bases). This CDR3 is built from 11 residues. Germline values: CDR1 GTSNPN, CDR2 SVGIG (reference sequence). Between the trimmed V and J ends, which lost 5 bases and 8 bases, there was a span of 12 bases. CDR3 sequence (DNA): TGTGCCTGGGTACAGGTTGGGGGCTACACCTTC. Its translation: CAWVQVGGYTF.

The table lists this clone with a few counts. V gene TRBV4-3 combines with J gene TRBJ2-2; 14 bases align to TRBD2. Germline trimming cut 3 bases from V and 6 bases from J; bases unmatched to any gene: 6. The V gene's germline CDR1 is LGHNA and CDR2 YSLEER. The CDR3 runs to 17 residues. The CDR3 sequence: CASSHGGLAGEPGELFF. CDR3 coding DNA: TGCGCCAGCAGCCACGGGGGACTAGCGGGGGAACCCGGGGAGCTGTTTTTT.

The chain has TRBV6-7 and TRBJ1-5; no firm D call. TRBV6-7 is reported as an ORF; its role is uncertain. V was shortened by 2 bases and J by 3 bases, with 8 bases between the two germline ends. This CDR3 has 14 residues. This CDR3 reads CASSYGRTNQPQHF. Here the CDR3 DNA reads TGTGCCAGCAGTTACGGTAGAACCAATCAGCCCCAGCATTTT.

The chain uses TRBV27 and TRBJ2-3; TRBD1 matches 8 bases. Per germline, CDR1 MNHEY and CDR2 SMNVEV (reference sequence). The junction had 15 bases not matched to a gene; V was cut back by 5 bases and J by 5 bases. This CDR3 contains 17 residues. The CDR3 DNA reads as TGTGCCAGCAGTCCGATCTCAGAACGACAGGGGCGAGATACGCAGTATTTT. Protein: CASSPISERQGRDTQYF.

The V and J genes are TRBV5-4 and TRBJ2-5; TRBD2 agrees at 8 bases. The CDR3 runs to 14 residues. Germline V gene sequence: CDR1 SGHNT, CDR2 YYREEE (reference sequence). J lost 4 bases, V lost 0 bases, and 2 bases had no gene match. The chain's CDR3 is CASSLVSGIETQYF. CDR3 in DNA: TGTGCCAGCAGCTTGGTTAGCGGGATAGAGACCCAGTACTTC.

The V call is TRBV7-2, the J call TRBJ2-5; 10 bases align to TRBD2. Per the germline V gene, CDR1 is SGHTA and CDR2 is FQGNSA. The CDR3 has 13 residues. V gave up 11 bases and J gave up 1 base; unmatched junction bases: 4. This CDR3 reads CAAGLAVQETQYF. CDR3 bases: TGTGCCGCCGGACTAGCGGTCCAAGAGACCCAGTACTTC.

This chain connects TRBV7-2 to TRBJ1-1; D gene ambiguous. From germline, CDR1 is SGHTA and CDR2 FQGNSA. The CDR3 is made up of 15 amino acids. The V gene lost 7 bases and the J gene lost 0 bases, with 15 bases spanning the gap. The CDR3 region has the DNA TGTGCCAGCAAGTGGTCGACTATGGTGAACACTGAAGCTTTCTTT. It yields the protein CASKWSTMVNTEAFF.

V and J are TRBV7-2 and TRBJ2-7, with TRBD2 identical over 9 bases. V lost 3 bases and J lost 4; bases outside the gene matches: 4. CDR3 size: 14 residues. CDR1 and CDR2 from the germline V gene are SGHTA and FQGNSA. The CDR3 nucleotides are TGTGCCAGCAGCTTTAGCGGGAGTTCGTACGAGCAGTACTTC. Translating it yields CASSFSGSSYEQYF. The full variable domain, completed using reference TRBV7-2 and TRBJ2-7, is GAGVSQSPSNKVTEKGKDVELRCDPISGHTALYWYRQSLGQGLEFLIYFQGNSAPDKSGLPSDRFSAERTGGSVSTLTIQRTQQEDSAVYLCASSFSGSSYEQYFGPGTRLTVT.

This clone was observed a handful of times. The chain combines TRBV2 with TRBJ2-2, with D tentatively TRBD1 (6 bases). Trimming removed 6 bases from V and 1 base from J, with 9 bases in between. The CDR3 totals 14 residues. Germline V gene lookup returns CDR1 SNHLY and CDR2 FYNNEI. CDR3 amino acids: CASRQGLNTGELFF. The CDR3 nucleotides are TGTGCCAGCAGGCAGGGGCTGAACACCGGGGAGCTGTTTTTT.

The V and J genes are TRBV30 and TRBJ2-7, with 7 bases lining up with TRBD1. The V gene end was trimmed by 0 bases and the J gene end by 0 bases; junction bases not matched to a gene: 5. There are 15 residues in the CDR3. Germline V gene sequence: CDR1 GTSNPN, CDR2 SVGIG (reference sequence). CDR3 region: CAWSVPGTASYEQYF. The DNA for the CDR3 is TGTGCCTGGAGTGTACCTGGGACAGCCTCCTACGAGCAGTACTTC.

V is TRBV27 and J is TRBJ1-5, with 7 nucleotides matching TRBD1. The CDR3 has 14 residues. From germline, CDR1 is MNHEY and CDR2 SMNVEV (reference sequence). V lost 6 bases, J lost 10 bases, and 12 bases stayed unmatched. As DNA, the CDR3 is TGTGCCAGCAGCCCACGCGAGGGGGCCAGACCCCAGCATTTT. Amino acid sequence: CASSPREGARPQHF.

The chain links TRBV28 to TRBJ2-5; 12 bases line up with TRBD2. Germline CDR1 is MDHEN and CDR2 is SYDVKM. The CDR3 loop spans 16 amino acids. With 8 bases clipped from V and 1 base from J, the junction kept 8 bases outside the gene matches. The DNA for the CDR3 is TGTGCCAGCTTGCAACCGGGACTAGCGGGCCAAGAGACCCAGTACTTC. It codes for CASLQPGLAGQETQYF.

This chain connects TRBV11-2 to TRBJ2-1; 9 bases are a match to TRBD2. Trimming took 3 bases from V and 8 from J; bases not matched to a gene: 8. The V gene's germline CDR1 is SGHAT and CDR2 FQNNGV. The CDR3 contains 15 residues. DNA for the CDR3: TGTGCCAGCAGCTTGGCCGGGACTAGCACCGATGAGCAGTTCTTC. Translation: CASSLAGTSTDEQFF.

The chain couples TRBV27 to TRBJ1-1; D gene unclear. Trimming pared 3 bases from V and 1 base from J, leaving 9 bases between. The length of the CDR3 is 14 residues. Per the germline V gene, CDR1 is MNHEY and CDR2 is SMNVEV (reference sequence). The CDR3 is CASSFTESNTEAFF. The DNA of the CDR3 is TGTGCCAGCAGTTTCACAGAATCGAACACTGAAGCTTTCTTT.

The chain has TRBV5-1 and TRBJ1-1, with 8 bases aligning to TRBD1. V lost 4 bases, J lost 3 bases, and 5 bases stayed unmatched. This CDR3 is 14 amino acids long. Germline V CDR1 and CDR2: SGHRS, YFSETQ. The CDR3: CASSNGQGDTEAFF. The CDR3 region has the DNA TGCGCCAGCAGCAACGGACAGGGAGACACTGAAGCTTTCTTT. The whole variable domain, remainder taken from reference TRBV5-1 and TRBJ1-1, is KAGVTQTPRYLIKTRGQQVTLSCSPISGHRSVSWYQQTPGQGLQFLFEYFSETQRNKGNFPGRFSGRQFSNSRSEMNVSTLELGDSALYLCASSNGQGDTEAFFGQGTRLTVV.

The chain couples TRBV4-1 to TRBJ2-7; D uncertain. CDR3 length: 15 residues. From germline, CDR1 is MGHRA and CDR2 YSYEKL. V lost 1 base and J 2 bases, leaving 12 bases between the germline ends. The CDR3 loop reads CASSQGLSRAYEQYF. CDR3 nucleotides: TGCGCCAGCAGCCAAGGCCTTAGCCGAGCCTACGAGCAGTACTTC.

This clone occurred once. The rearrangement joins TRBV10-1 to TRBJ2-2, with a possible D match to TRBD1 (6 bases). The CDR3 runs 16 residues. Trimming took off 3 bases at V and 1 base at J, with 12 bases between the two ends. Per germline, CDR1 WNHNN and CDR2 SYGVQD (reference sequence). CDR3 residues: CASSDGQGLNTGELFF. CDR3 bases: TGCGCCAGCAGTGACGGGCAGGGGTTGAACACCGGGGAGCTGTTTTTT.

The chain combines TRBV7-8 with TRBJ2-7; D is undetermined. The V and J ends lost 5 bases and 3 bases respectively, with 14 bases between them. Germline CDR1 SGHVS, CDR2 FQNEAQ. This CDR3 comprises 14 residues. CDR3 DNA sequence: TGTGCCAGCAGCCTGGCGGCCGCCAGCTACGAGCAGTACTTC. Amino acids: CASSLAAASYEQYF.